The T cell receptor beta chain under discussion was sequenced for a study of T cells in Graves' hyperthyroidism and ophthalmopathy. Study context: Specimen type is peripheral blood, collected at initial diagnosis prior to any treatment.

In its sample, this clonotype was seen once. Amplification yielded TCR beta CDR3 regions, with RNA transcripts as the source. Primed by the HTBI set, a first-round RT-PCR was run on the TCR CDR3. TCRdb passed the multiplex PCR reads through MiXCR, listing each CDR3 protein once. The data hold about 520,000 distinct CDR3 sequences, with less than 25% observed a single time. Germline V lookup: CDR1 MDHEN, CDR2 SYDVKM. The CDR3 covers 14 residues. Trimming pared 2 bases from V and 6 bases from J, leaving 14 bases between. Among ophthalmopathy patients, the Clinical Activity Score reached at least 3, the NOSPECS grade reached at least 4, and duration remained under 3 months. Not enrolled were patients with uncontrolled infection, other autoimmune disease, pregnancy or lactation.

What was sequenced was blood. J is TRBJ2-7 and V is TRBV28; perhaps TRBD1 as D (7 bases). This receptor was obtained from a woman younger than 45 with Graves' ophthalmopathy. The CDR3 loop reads CASSLLQGRLEQYF. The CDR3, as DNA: TGTGCCAGCAGTTTACTACAGGGGAGGCTCGAGCAGTACTTC. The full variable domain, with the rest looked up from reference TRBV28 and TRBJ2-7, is DVKVTQSSRYLVKRTGEKVFLECVQDMDHENMFWYRQDPGLGLRLIYFSYDVKMKEKGDIPEGYSVSREKKERFSLILESASTNQTSMYLCASSLLQGRLEQYFGPGTRLTVT.